The rows below give T cell receptor beta chains drawn from one sample of a study of CD8+ T cells in alopecia areata. Clones were read by immunoSEQ multiplex PCR, and TCRdb kept only the in-frame ones, dropping some. The sample has about 150,000 clones; 80% to 90% are singletons. The material was CD8+ T cells sorted from blood, obtained at week 0. These TCRs come from a human donor with alopecia areata. Both conserved end residues are part of each CDR3. A D gene is named only where the DNA matches it firmly. Clone size is shown for a subset of rows, as once, few, many or a class of expanded clone.

cdr3_length | clone_size | d_call | j_call | v_call | cdr3_nt | cdr3_aa
13 | . | . | TRBJ1-1 | TRBV19 | TGTGCCAGTAGTGTCGGACTGAACACTGAAGCTTTCTTT | CASSVGLNTEAFF
16 | few | TRBD2 | TRBJ2-2 | TRBV5-5 | TGTGCCAGCAGCTGGACTAGCGGGGGCCAAACCGGGGAGCTGTTTTTT | CASSWTSGGQTGELFF
15 | few | . | TRBJ1-5 | TRBV19 | TGTGCCAGTAGGCTTCTGGGGGACACCAAACAGCCCCAGCATTTT | CASRLLGDTKQPQHF
16 | . | . | TRBJ1-1 | TRBV9 | TGTGCCAGCAGCCCCCCGAGGGGGGGCATGAACACTGAAGCTTTCTTT | CASSPPRGGMNTEAFF
14 | few | . | TRBJ1-2 | TRBV30 | TGTGCCTGGAGTGCTATCCCAAAGGGGCATGGCTACACCTTC | CAWSAIPKGHGYTF
17 | . | TRBD1 | TRBJ1-2 | TRBV5-4 | TGTGCCAGCAGCTTGGCCAGGACAGGGGGCCAACCTTATGGCTACACCTTC | CASSLARTGGQPYGYTF
13 | . | . | TRBJ2-5 | TRBV6-4 | TGTGCCAGCAGTCCTATCCGCGGAGAGACCCAGTACTTC | CASSPIRGETQYF
16 | . | TRBD2 | TRBJ2-1 | TRBV7-6 | TGTGCCAGCAGCCCAGAGAGCGGGAGTGGGCACAATGAGCAGTTCTTC | CASSPESGSGHNEQFF
12 | . | . | TRBJ2-7 | TRBV13 | TGTGCCAGCAGCGGGGCCTCCTACGAGCAGTACTTC | CASSGASYEQYF
15 | few | . | TRBJ2-1 | TRBV11-1 | TGTGCCAGCAGCCTTAACGGCGAGGCCTACAATGAGCAGTTCTTC | CASSLNGEAYNEQFF
15 | . | . | TRBJ2-5 | TRBV4-1 | TGCGCCAGCAACCATAGGGGGACGGGGCAAGAGACCCAGTACTTC | CASNHRGTGQETQYF
15 | . | TRBD2 | TRBJ2-7 | TRBV12-5 | TGTGCTAGTGGTTTGGCTACTAGCGGGACTGACGAGCAGTACTTC | CASGLATSGTDEQYF
14 | . | . | TRBJ1-1 | TRBV5-1 | TGCGCCAGCAGCTTGCGGGCCCTGAACACTGAAGCTTTCTTT | CASSLRALNTEAFF
11 | . | . | TRBJ2-7 | TRBV14 | TGTGCCAGCAGCCAACGATCCGAGCAGTACTTC | CASSQRSEQYF
13 | . | . | TRBJ2-7 | TRBV29-1 | TGCAGCGCTCGTGGGGGCCCCTCCTACGAGCAGTACTTC | CSARGGPSYEQYF
14 | . | . | TRBJ2-1 | TRBV15 | TGTGCCACCAGCAGAGACGACTTAGACAATGAGCAGTTCTTC | CATSRDDLDNEQFF
16 | . | TRBD1 | TRBJ2-7 | TRBV2 | TGTGCCAGCAGTGCACCGGGACAGGGTATGAAGTACGAGCAGTACTTC | CASSAPGQGMKYEQYF
19 | . | . | TRBJ2-3 | TRBV4-1 | TGCGCCAGCAGCCAATACCCCAAGGGTTGGAACGAAAGCACAGATACGCAGTATTTT | CASSQYPKGWNESTDTQYF
11 | . | . | TRBJ1-1 | TRBV30 | TGTGCCTGGAGACAGAACACTGAAGCTTTCTTT | CAWRQNTEAFF
14 | . | TRBD1 | TRBJ2-7 | TRBV5-1 | TGCGCCAGCAGCTTGGGACAGGGGCTCGACGAGCAGTACTTC | CASSLGQGLDEQYF